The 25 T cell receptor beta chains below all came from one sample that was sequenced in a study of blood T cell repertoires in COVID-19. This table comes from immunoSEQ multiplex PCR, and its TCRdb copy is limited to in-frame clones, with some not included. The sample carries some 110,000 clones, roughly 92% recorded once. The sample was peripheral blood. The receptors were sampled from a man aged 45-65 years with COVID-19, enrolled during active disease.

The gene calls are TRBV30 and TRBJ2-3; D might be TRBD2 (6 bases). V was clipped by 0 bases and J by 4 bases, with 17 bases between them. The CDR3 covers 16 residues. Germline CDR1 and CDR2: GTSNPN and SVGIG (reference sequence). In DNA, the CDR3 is TGTGCCTGGAGTGTCCGCGGGACGTTCCTTGCAGATACGCAGTATTTT. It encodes CAWSVRGTFLADTQYF. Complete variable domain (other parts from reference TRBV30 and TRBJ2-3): SQTIHQWPATLVQPVGSPLSLECTVEGTSNPNLYWYRQAAGRGLQLLFYSVGIGQISSEVPQNLSASRPQDRQFILSSKKLLLSDSGFYLCAWSVRGTFLADTQYFGPGTRLTVL.

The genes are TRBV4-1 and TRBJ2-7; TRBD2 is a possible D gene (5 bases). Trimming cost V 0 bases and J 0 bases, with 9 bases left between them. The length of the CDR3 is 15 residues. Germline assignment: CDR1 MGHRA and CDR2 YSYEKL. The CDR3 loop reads CASSQEGGPSYEQYF. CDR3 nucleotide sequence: TGCGCCAGCAGCCAAGAGGGCGGGCCCTCCTACGAGCAGTACTTC.

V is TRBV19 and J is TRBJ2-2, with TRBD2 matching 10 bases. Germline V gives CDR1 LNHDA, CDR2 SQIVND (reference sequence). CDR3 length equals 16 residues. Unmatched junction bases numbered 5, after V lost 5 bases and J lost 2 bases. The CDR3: CASSGLADGNTGELFF. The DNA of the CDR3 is TGTGCCAGTAGTGGACTAGCGGATGGTAACACCGGGGAGCTGTTTTTT.

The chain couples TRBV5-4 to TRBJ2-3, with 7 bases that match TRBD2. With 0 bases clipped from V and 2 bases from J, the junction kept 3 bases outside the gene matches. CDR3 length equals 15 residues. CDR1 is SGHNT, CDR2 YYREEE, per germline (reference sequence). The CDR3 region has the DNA TGTGCCAGCAGCTTGGCAAGCGGGATCACAGATACGCAGTATTTT. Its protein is CASSLASGITDTQYF.

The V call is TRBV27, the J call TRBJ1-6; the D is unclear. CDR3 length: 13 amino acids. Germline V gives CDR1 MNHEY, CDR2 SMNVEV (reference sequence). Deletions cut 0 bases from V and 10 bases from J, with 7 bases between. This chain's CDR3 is CASSLSILSPLHF. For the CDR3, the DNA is TGTGCCAGCAGTTTATCTATCTTGTCACCCCTCCACTTT.

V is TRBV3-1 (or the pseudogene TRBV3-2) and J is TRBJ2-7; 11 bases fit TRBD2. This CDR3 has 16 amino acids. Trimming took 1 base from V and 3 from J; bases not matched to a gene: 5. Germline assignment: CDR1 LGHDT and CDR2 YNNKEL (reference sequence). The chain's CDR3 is CASSQVSGLAVYEQYF. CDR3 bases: TGTGCCAGCAGCCAAGTTTCGGGACTAGCGGTCTACGAGCAGTACTTC.

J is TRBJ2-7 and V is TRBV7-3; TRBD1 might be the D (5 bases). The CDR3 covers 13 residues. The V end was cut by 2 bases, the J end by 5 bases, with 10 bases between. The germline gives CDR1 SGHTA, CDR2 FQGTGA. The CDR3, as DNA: TGTGCCAGCAGCTTAGGCAGGGCGGACGAGCAGTACTTC. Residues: CASSLGRADEQYF.

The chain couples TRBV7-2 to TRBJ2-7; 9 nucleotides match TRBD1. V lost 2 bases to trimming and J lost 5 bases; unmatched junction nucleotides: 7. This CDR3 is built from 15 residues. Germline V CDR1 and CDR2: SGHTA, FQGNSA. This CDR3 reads CASSLTRNRGHEQYF. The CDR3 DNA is TGTGCCAGCAGCTTAACGCGGAACAGGGGGCACGAGCAGTACTTC.

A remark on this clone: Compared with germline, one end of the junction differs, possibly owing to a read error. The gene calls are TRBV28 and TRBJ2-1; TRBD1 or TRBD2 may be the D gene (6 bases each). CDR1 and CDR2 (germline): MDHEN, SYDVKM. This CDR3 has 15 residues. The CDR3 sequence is CASSLWGASGNEQFF. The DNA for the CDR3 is TGTGCCAGCAGTCTATGGGGGGCGTCGGGCAATGAGCAGTTCTTC.

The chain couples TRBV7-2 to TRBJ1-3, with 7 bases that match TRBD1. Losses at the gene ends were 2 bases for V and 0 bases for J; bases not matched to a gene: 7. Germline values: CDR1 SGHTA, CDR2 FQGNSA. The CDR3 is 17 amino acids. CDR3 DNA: TGTGCCAGCAGCTTAACGACAGGGATTTACTCTGGAAACACCATATATTTT. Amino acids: CASSLTTGIYSGNTIYF.

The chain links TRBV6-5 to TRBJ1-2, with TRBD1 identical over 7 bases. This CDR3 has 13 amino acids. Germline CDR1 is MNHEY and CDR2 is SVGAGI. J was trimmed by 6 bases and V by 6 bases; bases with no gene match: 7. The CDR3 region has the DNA TGTGCCAGCAGCCGACAGGGAGGAGATGGCTACACCTTC. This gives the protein CASSRQGGDGYTF.

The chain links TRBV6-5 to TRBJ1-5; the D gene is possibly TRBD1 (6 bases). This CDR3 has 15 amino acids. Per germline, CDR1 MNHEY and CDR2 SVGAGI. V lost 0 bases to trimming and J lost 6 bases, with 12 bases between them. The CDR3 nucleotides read TGTGCCAGCAGTTACTCCCTTGACAGGAGTCAGCCCCAGCATTTT. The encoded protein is CASSYSLDRSQPQHF.

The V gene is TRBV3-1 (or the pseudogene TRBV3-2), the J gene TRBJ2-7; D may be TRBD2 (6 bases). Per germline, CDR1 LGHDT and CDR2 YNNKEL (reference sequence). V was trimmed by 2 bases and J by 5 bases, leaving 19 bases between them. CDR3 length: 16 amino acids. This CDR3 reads CASSQTRPGGAHEQYF. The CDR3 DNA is TGTGCCAGCAGCCAAACTCGGCCCGGCGGGGCCCACGAGCAGTACTTC.

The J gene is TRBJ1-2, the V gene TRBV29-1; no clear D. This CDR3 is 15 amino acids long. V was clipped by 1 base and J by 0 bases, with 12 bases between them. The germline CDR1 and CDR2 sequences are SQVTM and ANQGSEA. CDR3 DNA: TGCAGCGTTGAAGCCCCGAGGAGGGCTAACTATGGCTACACCTTC. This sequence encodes CSVEAPRRANYGYTF.

The DNA of the CDR3 is TGCGCCAGCAGCTTGGCAACAGCCCCTAACTATGGCTACACCTTC. It encodes CASSLATAPNYGYTF. The chain is built from TRBV5-1 and TRBJ1-2; no clear D gene. With 0 bases removed from V and 0 bases from J, the gap between germline ends came to 9 bases. The CDR3 has 15 residues. From germline, CDR1 is SGHRS and CDR2 YFSETQ. Full variable domain (missing parts from reference TRBV5-1 and TRBJ1-2): KAGVTQTPRYLIKTRGQQVTLSCSPISGHRSVSWYQQTPGQGLQFLFEYFSETQRNKGNFPGRFSGRQFSNSRSEMNVSTLELGDSALYLCASSLATAPNYGYTFGSGTRLTVV.

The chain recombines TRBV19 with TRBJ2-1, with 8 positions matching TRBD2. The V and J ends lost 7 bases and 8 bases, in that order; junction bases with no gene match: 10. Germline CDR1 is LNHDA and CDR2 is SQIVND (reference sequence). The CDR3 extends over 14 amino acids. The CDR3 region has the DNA TGTGCCAGTAAAAGGCAGCGGGGGCTGGATGAGCAGTTCTTC. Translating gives CASKRQRGLDEQFF.

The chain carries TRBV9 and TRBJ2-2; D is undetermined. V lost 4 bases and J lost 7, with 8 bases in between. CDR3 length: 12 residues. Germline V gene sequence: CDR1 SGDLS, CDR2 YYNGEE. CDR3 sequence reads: CASSSAVGELFF. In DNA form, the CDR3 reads TGTGCCAGCAGCTCCGCGGTCGGGGAGCTGTTTTTT.

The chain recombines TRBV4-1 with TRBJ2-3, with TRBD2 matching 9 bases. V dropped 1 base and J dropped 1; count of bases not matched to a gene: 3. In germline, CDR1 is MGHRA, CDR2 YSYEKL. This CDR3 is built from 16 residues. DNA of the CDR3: TGCGCCAGCAGCCAAGGACTAGCGGTAGGCACAGATACGCAGTATTTT. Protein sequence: CASSQGLAVGTDTQYF.

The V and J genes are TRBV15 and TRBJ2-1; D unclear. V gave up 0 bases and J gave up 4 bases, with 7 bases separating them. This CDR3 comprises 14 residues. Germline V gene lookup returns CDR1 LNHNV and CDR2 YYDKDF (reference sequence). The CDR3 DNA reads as TGTGCCACCAGCAGAGATCGGGTTTACAATGAGCAGTTCTTC. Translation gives CATSRDRVYNEQFF.

CDR3 sequence reads: CASSIIAGGSTDTQYF. In DNA, the CDR3 is TGTGCCAGTAGTATAATAGCGGGAGGGAGCACAGATACGCAGTATTTT. J is TRBJ2-3 and V is TRBV19; TRBD2 matches at 11 bases. V was clipped by 2 bases and J by 0 bases; unmatched bases: 1. The CDR3 length is 16 residues. Per the germline V gene, CDR1 is LNHDA and CDR2 is SQIVND (reference sequence).

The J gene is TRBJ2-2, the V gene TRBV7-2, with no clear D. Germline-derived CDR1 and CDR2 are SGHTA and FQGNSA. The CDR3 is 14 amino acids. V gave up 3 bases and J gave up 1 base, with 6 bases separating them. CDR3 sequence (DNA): TGTGCCAGCAGCTTTTCAGAGAACACCGGGGAGCTGTTTTTT. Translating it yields CASSFSENTGELFF.

CDR3 coding DNA: TGTGCCAGCAGTTTAGAAGGGGGATACGAGCAGTACTTC. It encodes CASSLEGGYEQYF. V and J are TRBV12-3 or TRBV12-4 and TRBJ2-7, with D possibly being TRBD1 (6 bases). The CDR3 contains 13 residues. The V end lost 1 base, the J end lost 4 bases, and 8 bases lay between the germline ends.

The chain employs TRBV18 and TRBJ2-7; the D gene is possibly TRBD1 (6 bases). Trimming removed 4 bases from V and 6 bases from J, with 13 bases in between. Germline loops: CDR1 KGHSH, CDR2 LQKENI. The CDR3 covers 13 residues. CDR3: CASSLRTESEQYF. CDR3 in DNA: TGTGCCAGCTCACTACGGACAGAGTCCGAGCAGTACTTC.

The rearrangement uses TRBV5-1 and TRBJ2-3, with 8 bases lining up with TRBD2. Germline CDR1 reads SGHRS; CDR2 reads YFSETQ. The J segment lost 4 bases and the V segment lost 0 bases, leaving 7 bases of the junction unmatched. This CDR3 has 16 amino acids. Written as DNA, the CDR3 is TGCGCCAGCAGCTTGGCCGGAGTAGCGGGGTCAGATACGCAGTATTTT. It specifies CASSLAGVAGSDTQYF.

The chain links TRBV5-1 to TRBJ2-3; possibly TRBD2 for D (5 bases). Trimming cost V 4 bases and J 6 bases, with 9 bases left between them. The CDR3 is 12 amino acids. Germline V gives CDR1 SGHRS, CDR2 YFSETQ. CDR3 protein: CASSHGEDTQYF. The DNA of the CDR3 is TGCGCCAGCAGCCACGGGGAGGATACGCAGTATTTT.